This T cell receptor (beta chain) was sequenced during a study of technical replicates of blood from four donors. Assay used: immunoSEQ multiplex PCR; TCRdb lists only in-frame clones, some missing. This sample has around 80,000 clones, with roughly 98% found just once. Germline CDR1 is SGHTA and CDR2 is FQGNSA. There are 15 residues in the CDR3. V shed 4 bases and J shed 4 bases, with 14 bases lying between them. This clone was seen once. This TCR derives from a human donor in good health. The rearrangement links TRBV7-2 to TRBJ2-1, with D possibly being TRBD2 (5 bases). Sample: T cells isolated from PBMCs. The CDR3 here is CASSSRLTPYNEQFF. The DNA for the CDR3 is TGTGCCAGCAGCTCAAGACTAACTCCATACAATGAGCAGTTCTTC.